Each of the 3 T cell receptor beta chains below was sequenced from the same sample in a study of radiation and T cells in renal cell carcinoma. Data came from immunoSEQ multiplex PCR; TCRdb stores just in-frame clones and leaves some out. The sample yields about 22,000 clones, 60% to 80% seen once. Time point in this sample: baseline pretreatment blood. The treatment: 15 Gy SBRT to primary tumor, nephrectomy 4 weeks later. Material: blood, obtained from a patient whose treatment included radiotherapy and nephrectomy. Receptors originate from a man aged 55 to 70 with renal cell carcinoma.

This clone is a singleton in its sample. The V call is TRBV5-1, the J call TRBJ2-1, with 9 bases fitting TRBD2. Unmatched junction bases numbered 6, after V lost 7 bases and J lost 1 base. This CDR3 is 15 amino acids long. Germline V gives CDR1 SGHRS, CDR2 YFSETQ. CDR3 loop: CASQGTSHSYNEQFF. In DNA, the CDR3 is TGCGCCAGCCAAGGGACTAGCCATTCCTACAATGAGCAGTTCTTC.

This chain uses TRBV30 with TRBJ2-1; D perhaps matches TRBD2 (5 bases). Germline V gene lookup returns CDR1 GTSNPN and CDR2 SVGIG (reference sequence). The CDR3 spans 17 residues. The V end was cut by 0 bases, the J end by 0 bases, with 15 bases between. The CDR3 protein is CAWSVLPGSSSYNEQFF. CDR3 in DNA: TGTGCCTGGAGTGTACTACCGGGATCAAGCTCCTACAATGAGCAGTTCTTC.

The chain uses TRBV27 and TRBJ2-7, with D uncertain. From germline, CDR1 is MNHEY and CDR2 SMNVEV (reference sequence). The CDR3 covers 14 residues. V lost 6 bases to trimming and J lost 2 bases, with 14 bases between them. The CDR3 spells CASRALGGTYEQYF. The CDR3 bases are TGTGCCAGCAGGGCCTTGGGCGGTACCTACGAGCAGTACTTC.